This is a list of T cell receptor beta chains from one sample in a study of T cell repertoires in cytomegalovirus infection. TCRdb independently ran MiXCR on the reads; one entry per CDR3 protein. The sample comprises about 230,000 distinct CDR3 sequences, 22% of which are singletons, and around a sixth rests with the top ten. Sequenced: CD8+ T cells from PBMCs. These receptor sequences come from a human donor in good health (CMV status not recorded). Some clones in this sample may be carry-over from other donors' samples. CDR3s include the opening cysteine and the closing phenylalanine or tryptophan. A D gene is named only where the DNA matches it firmly. Clone size is shown for a subset of rows, as once, few, many or a class of expanded clone.

CDR3 protein: CASNLLAGNGNEQFF
CDR3 DNA: TGTGCCAGCAACTTACTAGCGGGCAACGGGAATGAGCAGTTCTTC
V gene: TRBV28
J gene: TRBJ2-1
clone size: .
D gene: TRBD2

CDR3 protein: CASSAAWGDEQYF
CDR3 DNA: TGTGCCAGCAGCGCCGCTTGGGGCGACGAGCAGTACTTC
V gene: TRBV7-9
J gene: TRBJ2-7
clone size: .
D gene: .

CDR3 protein: CASTLRQEDSPLHF
CDR3 DNA: TGTGCCAGTACCTTGAGGCAGGAAGATTCACCCCTCCACTTT
V gene: TRBV19
J gene: TRBJ1-6
clone size: few
D gene: .

CDR3 protein: CASSLRWTSGVYEQYF
CDR3 DNA: TGTGCCAGCAGTTTACGATGGACTAGCGGGGTTTACGAGCAGTACTTC
V gene: TRBV12-3/TRBV12-4
J gene: TRBJ2-7
clone size: .
D gene: TRBD2

CDR3 protein: CSVVGFDPLYEQYF
CDR3 DNA: TGCAGCGTTGTAGGGTTCGACCCGCTCTACGAGCAGTACTTC
V gene: TRBV29-1
J gene: TRBJ2-7
clone size: few
D gene: .

CDR3 protein: CASSSSTGYEQYF
CDR3 DNA: TGTGCCAGCAGCTCCAGTACGGGCTACGAGCAGTACTTC
V gene: TRBV7-6
J gene: TRBJ2-7
clone size: many
D gene: .

CDR3 protein: CASSLEAHQPQHF
CDR3 DNA: TGTGCCAGCAGTTTGGAAGCGCATCAGCCCCAGCATTTT
V gene: TRBV28
J gene: TRBJ1-5
clone size: .
D gene: .

CDR3 protein: CSARGLDRPTDTQYF
CDR3 DNA: TGCAGTGCTAGAGGCCTGGACAGACCCACAGATACGCAGTATTTT
V gene: TRBV20-1
J gene: TRBJ2-3
clone size: .
D gene: .

CDR3 protein: CSVGGTSGAQETQYF
CDR3 DNA: TGCAGCGTTGGGGGGACTAGCGGGGCTCAAGAGACCCAGTACTTC
V gene: TRBV29-1
J gene: TRBJ2-5
clone size: few
D gene: TRBD2

CDR3 protein: CASSLLAFSYNEQFF
CDR3 DNA: TGTGCCAGCAGTTTACTAGCGTTCTCCTACAATGAGCAGTTCTTC
V gene: TRBV12-3/TRBV12-4
J gene: TRBJ2-1
clone size: many
D gene: .

CDR3 protein: CASSSTTNTEAFF
CDR3 DNA: TGTGCCAGCAGCAGTACAACTAACACTGAAGCTTTCTTT
V gene: TRBV3-1
J gene: TRBJ1-1
clone size: few
D gene: .